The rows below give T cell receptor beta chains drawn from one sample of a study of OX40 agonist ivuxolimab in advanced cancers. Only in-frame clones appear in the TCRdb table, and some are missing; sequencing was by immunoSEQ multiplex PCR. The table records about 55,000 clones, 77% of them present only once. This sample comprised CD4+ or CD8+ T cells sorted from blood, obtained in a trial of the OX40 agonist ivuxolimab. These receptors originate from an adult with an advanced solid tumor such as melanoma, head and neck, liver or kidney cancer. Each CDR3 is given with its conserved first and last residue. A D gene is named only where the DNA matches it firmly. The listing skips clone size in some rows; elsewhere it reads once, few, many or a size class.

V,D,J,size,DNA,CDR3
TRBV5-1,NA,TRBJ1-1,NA,TGCGCCAGCAGCTTAATGGGGGCCGGCACTGAAGCTTTCTTT,CASSLMGAGTEAFF
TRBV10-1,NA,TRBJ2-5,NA,TGCGCCAGCAGTGAGCTACCAGGTCGTCAAGAGACCCAGTACTTC,CASSELPGRQETQYF
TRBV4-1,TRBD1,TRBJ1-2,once,TGCGCCAGCAGCCAAGATCCCACAGGGGGGCTCTATGGCTACACCTTC,CASSQDPTGGLYGYTF
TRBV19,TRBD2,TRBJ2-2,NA,TGTGCCAGTAGTATCCTCGGACTAGCGGGGGGCTCCGCCGGGGAGCTGTTTTTT,CASSILGLAGGSAGELFF
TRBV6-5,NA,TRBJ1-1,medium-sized,TGTGCCAGCAGTTACTGGTCGAACACTGAAGCTTTCTTT,CASSYWSNTEAFF
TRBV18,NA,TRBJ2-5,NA,TGTGCCAGCTCACCACCGCAAACCGGGGGCCAAGAGACCCAGTACTTC,CASSPPQTGGQETQYF
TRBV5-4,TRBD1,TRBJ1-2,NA,TGTGCCAGCAGCTTGGAGGGACAGGGGGGGAACTATGGCTACACCTTC,CASSLEGQGGNYGYTF
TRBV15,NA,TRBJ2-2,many,TGTGCCACCAGCAACCCCGAAACTATTACGAACACCGGGGAGCTGTTTTTT,CATSNPETITNTGELFF
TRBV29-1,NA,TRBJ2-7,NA,TGCAGCGTTCCTGGGGAGGGGGGCGGACTTTCCTACGAGCAGTACTTC,CSVPGEGGGLSYEQYF
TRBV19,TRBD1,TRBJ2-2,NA,TGTGCCAGTGCCACAGGGGGCGCGAACACCGGGGAGCTGTTTTTT,CASATGGANTGELFF
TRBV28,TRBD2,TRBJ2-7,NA,TGTGCCAGCAGCCGCCCCGCGGGGGGCGGCTACGAGCAGTACTTC,CASSRPAGGGYEQYF
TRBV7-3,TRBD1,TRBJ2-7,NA,TGTGCCAGCAGTTCCCGACAGGGTAACTCCTACGAGCAGTACTTC,CASSSRQGNSYEQYF